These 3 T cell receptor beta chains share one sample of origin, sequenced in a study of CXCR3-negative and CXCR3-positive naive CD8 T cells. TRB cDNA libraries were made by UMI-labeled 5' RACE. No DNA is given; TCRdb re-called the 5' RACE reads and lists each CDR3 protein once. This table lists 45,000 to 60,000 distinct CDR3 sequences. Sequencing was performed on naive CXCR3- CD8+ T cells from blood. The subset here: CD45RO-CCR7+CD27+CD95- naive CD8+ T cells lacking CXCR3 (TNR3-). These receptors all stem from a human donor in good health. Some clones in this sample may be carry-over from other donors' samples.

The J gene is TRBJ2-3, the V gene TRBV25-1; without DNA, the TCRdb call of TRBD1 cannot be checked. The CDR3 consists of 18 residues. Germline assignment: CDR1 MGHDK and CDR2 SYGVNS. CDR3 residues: CASSESLRGKPSTDTQYF.

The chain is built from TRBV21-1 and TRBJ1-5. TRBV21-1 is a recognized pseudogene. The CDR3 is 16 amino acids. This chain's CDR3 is CASSKATGEGSQPQHF.

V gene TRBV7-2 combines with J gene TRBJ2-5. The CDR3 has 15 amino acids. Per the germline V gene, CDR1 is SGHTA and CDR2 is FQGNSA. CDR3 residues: CASSFHRITQETQYF.